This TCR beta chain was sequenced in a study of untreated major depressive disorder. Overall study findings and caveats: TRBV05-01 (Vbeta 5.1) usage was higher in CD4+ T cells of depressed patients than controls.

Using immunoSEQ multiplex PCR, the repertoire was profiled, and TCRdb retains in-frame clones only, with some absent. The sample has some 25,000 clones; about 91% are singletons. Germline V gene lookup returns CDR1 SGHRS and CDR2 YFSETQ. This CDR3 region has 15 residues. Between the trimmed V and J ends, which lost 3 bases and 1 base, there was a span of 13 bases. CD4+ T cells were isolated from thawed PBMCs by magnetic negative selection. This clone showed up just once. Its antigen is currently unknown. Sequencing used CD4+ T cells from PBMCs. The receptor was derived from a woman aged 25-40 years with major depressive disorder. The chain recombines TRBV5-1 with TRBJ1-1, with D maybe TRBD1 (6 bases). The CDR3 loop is CASSSSMTGNTEAFF. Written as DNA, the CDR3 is TGCGCCAGCAGCTCTTCGATGACAGGGAACACTGAAGCTTTCTTT.